The following is a T cell receptor (beta chain) sequence with its context. What it binds is not known. J gave up 5 bases and V 1 base, and 3 bases lay outside the gene matches. CDR1 and CDR2 (germline): SGHNT, YYREEE (reference sequence). CDR3 length: 14 amino acids. The data are from a study of cytomegalovirus exposure and HLA in healthy donors. General observations from the study: There were 150 to 200 TCR beta chains listed as cytomegalovirus-associated. There were some public TCRs occurring in many donors, but most TCR sequences were rare.

The primer mix had 60 Vbeta and 13 Jbeta primers. Profiled with immunoSEQ multiplex PCR; TCRdb holds only in-frame clones, not every one. The table shows roughly 170,000 clones, with 60% to 80% occurring only once. The TCR sequence derives from a woman between 50 and 59 years old in good health and CMV-seropositive. This chain connects TRBV5-4 to TRBJ2-3; 8 bases align to TRBD2. The material sequenced was PBMCs. The CDR3 region is CASSLRGGEDTQYF. DNA of the CDR3: TGTGCCAGCAGCTTGCGGGGGGGCGAAGATACGCAGTATTTT.